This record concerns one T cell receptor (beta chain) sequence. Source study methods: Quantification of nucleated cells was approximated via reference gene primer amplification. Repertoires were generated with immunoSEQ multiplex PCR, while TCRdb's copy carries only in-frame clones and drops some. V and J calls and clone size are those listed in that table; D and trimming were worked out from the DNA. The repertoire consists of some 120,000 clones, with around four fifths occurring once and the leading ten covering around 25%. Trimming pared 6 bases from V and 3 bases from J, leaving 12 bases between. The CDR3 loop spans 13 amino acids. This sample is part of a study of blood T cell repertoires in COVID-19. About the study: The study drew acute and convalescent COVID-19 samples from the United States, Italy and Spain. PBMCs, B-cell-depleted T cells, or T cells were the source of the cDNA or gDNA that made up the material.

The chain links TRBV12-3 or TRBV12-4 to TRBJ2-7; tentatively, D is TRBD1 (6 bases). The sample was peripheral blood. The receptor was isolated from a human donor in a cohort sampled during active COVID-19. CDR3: CASSDRTDYEQYF. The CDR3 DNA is TGTGCCAGCAGCGACAGGACAGACTACGAGCAGTACTTC.